These T cell receptor beta chains were read from a single sample in a study of T cells in Graves' hyperthyroidism and ophthalmopathy. TCRdb recomputed calls from the multiplex PCR reads with MiXCR, one row per CDR3 protein. This sample has around 800,000 distinct CDR3 sequences, with about two fifths found just once. The sequencing sample was made of blood. Source of these receptors: a man younger than 35 with Graves' hyperthyroidism. CDR3s include the opening cysteine and the closing phenylalanine or tryptophan. Size is omitted from some rows. Given values are once, few, many or a class for expanded clones.

TRBJ1-2	TRBV19	many	CASTADGRTYGYTF
TRBJ2-5	TRBV7-9	NA	CASSLEAGGEETQYF
TRBJ2-2	TRBV2	NA	CASSVGTGLVGELFF
TRBJ1-5	TRBV2	NA	CASSAPPGQPQHF
TRBJ1-1	TRBV7-9	few	CASSLDREGDTEAFF
TRBJ1-1	TRBV19	NA	CASSMRTGWRIDAEAFF
TRBJ1-4	TRBV20-1	few	CSARPTGVNEKLFF
TRBJ2-6	TRBV10-2	NA	CASSDPAGANVLTF
TRBJ1-5	TRBV20-1	NA	CSASEFGSSNQPQHF
TRBJ1-2	TRBV11-2	NA	CASSFSWRVGGNGYTF
TRBJ2-5	TRBV19	NA	CASSINSGGLQETQYF
TRBJ2-2	TRBV6-6	NA	CASSMQGNTGELFF
TRBJ2-5	TRBV4-1	NA	CASSQDLIGQGKTQYF
TRBJ2-7	TRBV20-1	NA	CSARAMAGVSSYEQYF
TRBJ2-5	TRBV7-3	NA	CASSWTYQETQYF
TRBJ1-4	TRBV12-3/TRBV12-4	few	CASSLGLEEKLFF
TRBJ1-6	TRBV19	many	CATQPSGGSPLHF
TRBJ1-3	TRBV2	NA	CASSEGRVWDSGNTIYF
TRBJ1-6	TRBV12-3/TRBV12-4	NA	CASSLASHSPLHF
TRBJ2-7	TRBV9	NA	CASSGDVPYGQYF
TRBJ1-6	TRBV7-3	NA	CASSQDWPARSPLHF
TRBJ2-5	TRBV5-1	few	CASSLESGGETQYF
TRBJ1-4	TRBV7-8	many	CASSLEVHDEKLFF
TRBJ1-5	TRBV19	NA	CASRKEGGDYSNQPQHF
TRBJ1-1	TRBV29-1	NA	CSPRGNTEAFF
TRBJ2-7	TRBV11-1	NA	CASSLWREARRYEQYF
TRBJ2-5	TRBV7-9	NA	CASSLRLGGAETQYF
TRBJ1-1	TRBV7-9	NA	CASSPTGLGTEAFF
TRBJ1-2	TRBV5-6	few	CASSPLDRVQGYTF
TRBJ2-6	TRBV5-5	many	CASSLVPSGANVLTF
TRBJ1-1	TRBV3-1	many	CASSQAHSEAFF
TRBJ1-1	TRBV29-1	NA	CSMLDRANTEAFF
TRBJ1-2	TRBV9	NA	CASSVVEGGYTF
TRBJ2-7	TRBV7-2	few	CASSLAGADEQYF
TRBJ2-7	TRBV12-3/TRBV12-4	NA	CASSLKGTSGQYF
TRBJ2-6	TRBV29-1	NA	CSVEVGSGANVLTF
TRBJ1-1	TRBV7-2	few	CASSRTGQMNTEAFF
TRBJ1-1	TRBV19	few	CASRGRKAEAFF
TRBJ2-7	TRBV7-2	NA	CASSFPARALRYYEQYF
TRBJ2-7	TRBV20-1	many	CSAPEGDRGREQYF
TRBJ1-6	TRBV28	NA	CASKGRNNSPLHF
TRBJ1-1	TRBV7-8	NA	CASSRMPGLPWSEAFF
TRBJ1-2	TRBV12-3/TRBV12-4	many	CASRPGQGDYGYTF
TRBJ2-2	TRBV19	NA	CASSIGDRAITGELFF
TRBJ1-6	TRBV6-5	few	CASRTKGGSPLHF
TRBJ2-5	TRBV12-5	few	CASGSGTETQYF
TRBJ1-2	TRBV7-8	NA	CASSSTGAPYGYTF
TRBJ2-7	TRBV29-1	NA	CSEGLAGTYEQYF
TRBJ2-1	TRBV29-1	NA	CSVLDSSSYNEQFF
TRBJ2-2	TRBV9	NA	CASSFSGPKAGELFF
TRBJ2-7	TRBV9	NA	CASSVGAGISYEQYF